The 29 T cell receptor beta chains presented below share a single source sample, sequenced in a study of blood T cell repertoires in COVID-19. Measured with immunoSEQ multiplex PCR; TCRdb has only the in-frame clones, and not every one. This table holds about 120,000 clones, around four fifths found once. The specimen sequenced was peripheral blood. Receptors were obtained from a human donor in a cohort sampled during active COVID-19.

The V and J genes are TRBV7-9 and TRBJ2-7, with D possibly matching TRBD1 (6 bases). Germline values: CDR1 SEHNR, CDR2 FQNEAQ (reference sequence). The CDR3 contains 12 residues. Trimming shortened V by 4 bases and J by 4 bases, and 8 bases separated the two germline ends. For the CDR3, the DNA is TGTGCCAGCAGCTCTGGACAGTACGAGCAGTACTTC. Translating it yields CASSSGQYEQYF.

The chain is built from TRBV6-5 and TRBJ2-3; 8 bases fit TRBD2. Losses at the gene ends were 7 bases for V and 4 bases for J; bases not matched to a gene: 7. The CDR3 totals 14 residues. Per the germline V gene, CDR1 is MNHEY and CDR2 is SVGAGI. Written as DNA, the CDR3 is TGTGCCAGCAAACCGGGACTAGGGGCAGATACGCAGTATTTT. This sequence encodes CASKPGLGADTQYF.

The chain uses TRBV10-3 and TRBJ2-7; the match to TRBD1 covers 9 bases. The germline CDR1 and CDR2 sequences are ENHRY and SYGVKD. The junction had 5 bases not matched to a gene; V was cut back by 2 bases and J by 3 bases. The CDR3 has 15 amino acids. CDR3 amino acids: CAISEEEGQGYEQYF. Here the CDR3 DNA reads TGTGCCATCAGTGAGGAGGAGGGACAGGGCTACGAGCAGTACTTC.

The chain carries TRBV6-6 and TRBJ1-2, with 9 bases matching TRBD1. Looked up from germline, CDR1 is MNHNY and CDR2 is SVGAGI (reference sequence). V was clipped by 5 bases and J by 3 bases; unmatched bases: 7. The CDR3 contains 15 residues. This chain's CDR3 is CASSTLTGGYYGYTF. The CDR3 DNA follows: TGTGCCAGCAGTACATTGACAGGGGGATACTATGGCTACACCTTC.

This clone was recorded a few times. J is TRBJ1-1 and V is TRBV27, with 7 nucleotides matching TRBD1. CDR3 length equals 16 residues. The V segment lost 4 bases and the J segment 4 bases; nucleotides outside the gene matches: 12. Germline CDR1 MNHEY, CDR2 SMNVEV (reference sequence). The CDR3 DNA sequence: TGTGCCAGCAGTTCTCGGGCAGGTCAGGGGGGCACTGAAGCTTTCTTT. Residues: CASSSRAGQGGTEAFF.

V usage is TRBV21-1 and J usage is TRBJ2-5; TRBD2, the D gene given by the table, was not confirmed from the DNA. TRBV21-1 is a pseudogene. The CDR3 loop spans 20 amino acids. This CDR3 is CASSKKWGPWGGVFGETQYF. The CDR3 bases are TGTGCCAGCAGCAAAAAATGGGGCCCCTGGGGGGGTGTATTTGGAGAGACCCAGTACTTC.

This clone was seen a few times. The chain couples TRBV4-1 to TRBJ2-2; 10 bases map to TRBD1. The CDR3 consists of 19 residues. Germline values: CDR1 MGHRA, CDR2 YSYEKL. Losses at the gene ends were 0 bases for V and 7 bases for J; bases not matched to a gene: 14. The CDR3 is CASSQEGAGTGVRVGELFF. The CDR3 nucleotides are TGCGCCAGCAGCCAAGAGGGTGCCGGGACAGGGGTCCGTGTCGGGGAGCTGTTTTTT.

The CDR3: CASSLGAQLGRDTQYF. The DNA of the CDR3 is TGTGCCAGCAGCTTAGGGGCCCAACTTGGCCGAGATACGCAGTATTTT. V and J are TRBV7-9 and TRBJ2-3; D is uncertain. CDR3 length: 16 amino acids. From germline, CDR1 is SEHNR and CDR2 FQNEAQ (reference sequence). Trimming took off 1 base at V and 5 bases at J, with 16 bases between the two ends.

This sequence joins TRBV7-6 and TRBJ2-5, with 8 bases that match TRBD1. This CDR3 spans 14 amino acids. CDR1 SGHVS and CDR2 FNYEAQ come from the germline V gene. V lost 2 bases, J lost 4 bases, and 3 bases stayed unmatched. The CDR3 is CASSLQGAVETQYF. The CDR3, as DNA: TGTGCCAGCAGCTTACAGGGGGCGGTAGAGACCCAGTACTTC.

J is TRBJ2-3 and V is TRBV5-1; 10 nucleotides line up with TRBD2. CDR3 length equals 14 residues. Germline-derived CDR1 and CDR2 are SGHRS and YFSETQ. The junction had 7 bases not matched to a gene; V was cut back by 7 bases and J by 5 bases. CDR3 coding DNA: TGCGCCAGCGACGAGCGGGGGGGTGGAGATACGCAGTATTTT. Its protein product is CASDERGGGDTQYF.

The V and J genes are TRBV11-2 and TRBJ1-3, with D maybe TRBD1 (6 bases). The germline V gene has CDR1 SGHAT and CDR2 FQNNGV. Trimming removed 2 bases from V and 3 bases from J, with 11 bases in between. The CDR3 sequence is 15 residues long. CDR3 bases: TGTGCCAGCAGCTTAATTGGGGGCAATGGAAACACCATATATTTT. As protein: CASSLIGGNGNTIYF.

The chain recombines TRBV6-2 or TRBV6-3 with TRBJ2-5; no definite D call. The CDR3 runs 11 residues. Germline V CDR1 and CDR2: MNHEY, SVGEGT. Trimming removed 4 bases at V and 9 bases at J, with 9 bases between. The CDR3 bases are TGTGCCAGCAGTTTCAAGATAGCCCAGTACTTC. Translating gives CASSFKIAQYF.

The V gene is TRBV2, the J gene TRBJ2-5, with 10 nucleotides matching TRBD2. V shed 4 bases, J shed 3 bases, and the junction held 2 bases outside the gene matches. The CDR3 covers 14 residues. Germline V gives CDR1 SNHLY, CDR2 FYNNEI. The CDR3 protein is CASSGGTSEETQYF. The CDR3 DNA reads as TGTGCCAGCAGTGGAGGGACTAGCGAAGAGACCCAGTACTTC.

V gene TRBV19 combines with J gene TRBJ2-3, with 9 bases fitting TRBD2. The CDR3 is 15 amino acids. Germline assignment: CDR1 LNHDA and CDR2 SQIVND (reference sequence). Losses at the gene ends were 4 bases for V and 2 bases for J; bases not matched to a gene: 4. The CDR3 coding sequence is TGTGCCAGTAGTACTAGCGGGGTCCACACAGATACGCAGTATTTT. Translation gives CASSTSGVHTDTQYF.

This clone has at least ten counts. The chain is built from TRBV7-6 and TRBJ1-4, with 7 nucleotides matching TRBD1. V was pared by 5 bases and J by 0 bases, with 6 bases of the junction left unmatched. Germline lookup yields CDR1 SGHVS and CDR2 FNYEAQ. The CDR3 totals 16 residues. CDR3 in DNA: TGTGCCAGCAGCGTCGGGACAGCGGCAACTAATGAAAAACTGTTTTTT. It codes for CASSVGTAATNEKLFF. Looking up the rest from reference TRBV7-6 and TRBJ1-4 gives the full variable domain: GAGVSQSPRYKVTKRGQDVALRCDPISGHVSLYWYRQALGQGPEFLTYFNYEAQQDKSGLPNDRFSAERPEGSISTLTIQRTEQRDSAMYRCASSVGTAATNEKLFFGSGTQLSVL.

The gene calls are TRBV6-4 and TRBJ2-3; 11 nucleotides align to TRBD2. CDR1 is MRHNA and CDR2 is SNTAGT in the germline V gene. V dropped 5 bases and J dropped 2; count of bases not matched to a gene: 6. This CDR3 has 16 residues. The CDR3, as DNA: TGTGCCAGCAGTTCTAGCGGGGGGACCTTCACAGATACGCAGTATTTT. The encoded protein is CASSSSGGTFTDTQYF.

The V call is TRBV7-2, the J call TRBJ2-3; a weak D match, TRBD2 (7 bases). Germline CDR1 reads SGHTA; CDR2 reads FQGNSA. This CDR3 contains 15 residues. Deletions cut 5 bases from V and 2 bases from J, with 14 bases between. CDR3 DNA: TGTGCCAGCAGCCCCGGGGGGCTTCCCACAGATACGCAGTATTTT. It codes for CASSPGGLPTDTQYF.

The CDR3 coding sequence is TGTGCCAGCAGCTCTTCCAGCGGGGGGCCCCAAGAGACCCAGTACTTC. This codes for CASSSSSGGPQETQYF. V is TRBV28 and J is TRBJ2-5, with 9 nucleotides matching TRBD2. The germline gives CDR1 MDHEN, CDR2 SYDVKM. With V trimmed by 6 bases and J by 1 base, 9 bases remained unmatched. This CDR3 contains 16 residues.

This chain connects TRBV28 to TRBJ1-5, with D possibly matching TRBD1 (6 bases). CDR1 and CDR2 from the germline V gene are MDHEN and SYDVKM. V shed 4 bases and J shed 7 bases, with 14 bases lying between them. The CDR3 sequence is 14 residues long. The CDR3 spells CASSSGGGGQPQHF. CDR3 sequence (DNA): TGTGCCAGCAGTTCTGGGGGGGGCGGGCAGCCCCAGCATTTT. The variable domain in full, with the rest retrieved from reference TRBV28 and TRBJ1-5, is DVKVTQSSRYLVKRTGEKVFLECVQDMDHENMFWYRQDPGLGLRLIYFSYDVKMKEKGDIPEGYSVSREKKERFSLILESASTNQTSMYLCASSSGGGGQPQHFGDGTRLSIL.

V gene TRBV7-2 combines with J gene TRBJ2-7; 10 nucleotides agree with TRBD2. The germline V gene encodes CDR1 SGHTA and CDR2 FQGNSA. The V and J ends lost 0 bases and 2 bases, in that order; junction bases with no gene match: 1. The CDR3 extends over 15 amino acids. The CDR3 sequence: CASSLATSGAYEQYF. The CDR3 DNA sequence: TGTGCCAGCAGCTTAGCTACTAGCGGGGCCTACGAGCAGTACTTC. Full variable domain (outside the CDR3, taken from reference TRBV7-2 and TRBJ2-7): GAGVSQSPSNKVTEKGKDVELRCDPISGHTALYWYRQSLGQGLEFLIYFQGNSAPDKSGLPSDRFSAERTGGSVSTLTIQRTQQEDSAVYLCASSLATSGAYEQYFGPGTRLTVT.

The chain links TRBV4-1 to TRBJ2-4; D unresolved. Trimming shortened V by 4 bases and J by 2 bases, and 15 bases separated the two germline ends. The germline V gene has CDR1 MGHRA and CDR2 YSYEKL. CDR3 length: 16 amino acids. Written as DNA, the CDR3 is TGCGCCAGCAGCCCCAGCGTCCTCACAACCAAAAACATTCAGTACTTC. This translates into CASSPSVLTTKNIQYF.

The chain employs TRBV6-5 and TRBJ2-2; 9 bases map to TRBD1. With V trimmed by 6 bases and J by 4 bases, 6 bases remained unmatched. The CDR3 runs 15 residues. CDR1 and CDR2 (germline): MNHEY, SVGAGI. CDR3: CASRLDRGTTGELFF. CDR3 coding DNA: TGTGCCAGCAGATTGGACAGGGGCACCACCGGGGAGCTGTTTTTT.

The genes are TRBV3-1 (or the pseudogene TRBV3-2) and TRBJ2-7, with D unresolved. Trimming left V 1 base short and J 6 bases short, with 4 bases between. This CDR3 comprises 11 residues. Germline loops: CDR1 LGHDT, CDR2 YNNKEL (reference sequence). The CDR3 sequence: CASSQGAEQYF. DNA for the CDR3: TGTGCCAGCAGCCAAGGGGCCGAGCAGTACTTC.

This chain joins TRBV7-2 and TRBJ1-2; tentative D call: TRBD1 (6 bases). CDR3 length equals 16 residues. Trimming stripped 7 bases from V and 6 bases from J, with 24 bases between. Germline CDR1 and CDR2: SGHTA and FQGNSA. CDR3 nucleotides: TGTGCCAGCATCCAGGGGAGTAACAGGGCCCGAGATGGCTACACCTTC. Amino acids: CASIQGSNRARDGYTF.

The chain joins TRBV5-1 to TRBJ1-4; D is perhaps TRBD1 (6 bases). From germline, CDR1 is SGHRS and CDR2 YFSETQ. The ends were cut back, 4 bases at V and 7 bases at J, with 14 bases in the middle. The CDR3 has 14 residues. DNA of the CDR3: TGCGCCAGCAGCGTGGACGGGACAAGTGAAAAACTGTTTTTT. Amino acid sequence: CASSVDGTSEKLFF.

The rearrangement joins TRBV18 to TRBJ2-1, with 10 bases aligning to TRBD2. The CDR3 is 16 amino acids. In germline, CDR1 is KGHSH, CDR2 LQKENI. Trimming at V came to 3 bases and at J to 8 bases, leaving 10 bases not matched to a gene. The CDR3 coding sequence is TGTGCCAGCTCACCTGCTAGCGGGGGCGCTGGGGATGAGCAGTTCTTC. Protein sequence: CASSPASGGAGDEQFF.

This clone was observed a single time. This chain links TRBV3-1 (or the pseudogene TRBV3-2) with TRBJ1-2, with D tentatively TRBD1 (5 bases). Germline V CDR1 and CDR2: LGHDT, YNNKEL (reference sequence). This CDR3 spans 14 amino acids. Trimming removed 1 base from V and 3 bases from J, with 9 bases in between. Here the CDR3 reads CASSQVTGDYGYTF. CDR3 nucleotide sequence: TGTGCCAGCAGCCAAGTTACAGGAGACTATGGCTACACCTTC.

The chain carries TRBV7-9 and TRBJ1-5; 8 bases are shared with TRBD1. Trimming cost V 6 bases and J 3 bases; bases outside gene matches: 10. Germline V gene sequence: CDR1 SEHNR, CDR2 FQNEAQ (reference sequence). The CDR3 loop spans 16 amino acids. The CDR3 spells CASSPGQGRFNQPQHF. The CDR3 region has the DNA TGTGCCAGCAGTCCCGGACAGGGAAGGTTCAATCAGCCCCAGCATTTT.

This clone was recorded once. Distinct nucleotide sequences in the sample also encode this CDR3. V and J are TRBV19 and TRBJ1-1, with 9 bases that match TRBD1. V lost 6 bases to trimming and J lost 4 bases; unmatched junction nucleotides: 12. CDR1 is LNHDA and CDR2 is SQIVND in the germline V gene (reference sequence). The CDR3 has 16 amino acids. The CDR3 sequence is CASRPLQGAGGTEAFF. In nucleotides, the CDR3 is TGTGCCAGTAGACCTTTACAGGGGGCGGGCGGCACTGAAGCTTTCTTT.